Listed below are T cell receptor beta chains from one sample, sequenced in a study of T cells after yellow fever vaccination. TCRdb independently ran MiXCR on the 5' RACE reads; one entry per CDR3 protein. The table lists 300,000 to 450,000 distinct CDR3 sequences, 6% to 8% of them singletons. Sequenced here: PBMCs, sampled 5 days after the yellow fever booster vaccination. These receptors were obtained from a man under 40 who received the YFV17D yellow fever vaccine. The CDR3 runs from the conserved cysteine through the conserved F or W. The D gene is left open where the match is weak. Clone sizes are given selectively: once, few, many, or a class where the clone is expanded.

V gene	clone size	J gene	D gene	CDR3 DNA	CDR3 protein
TRBV7-2	many	TRBJ2-7	NA	TGTGCCAGCAGCTTAGTCCGGGAGGAGCAGTACTTC	CASSLVREEQYF
TRBV19	many	TRBJ1-1	TRBD1	TGTGCCAGTAGAAAGGGACAGGGGGCGACTGGGAACACTGAAGCTTTCTTT	CASRKGQGATGNTEAFF
TRBV4-3	many	TRBJ2-3	TRBD2	TGCGCCAGCAGTCTAGCGGGAAAGGGGGAAGCAGATACGCAGTATTTT	CASSLAGKGEADTQYF
TRBV5-1	NA	TRBJ2-7	TRBD2	TGCGCCAGCAGCTTAGCGGGAGTCTCCTACGAGCTGTACTTC	CASSLAGVSYELYF
TRBV14	NA	TRBJ2-1	TRBD2	TGTGTCTGGGGTAGCGGGAGGGCCCTCTACAATGAGCAGTTCTTC	CVWGSGRALYNEQFF
TRBV11-2	many	TRBJ1-6	NA	TGTGCCAGCAGCTTAGTTTTGTCGGCCCTCCACTTT	CASSLVLSALHF
TRBV11-2	NA	TRBJ2-7	NA	TGTGCCAGCAGCTTAGGGGATGGGAGGGACAGGTTCGCCTACGAGCAGTACTTC	CASSLGDGRDRFAYEQYF
TRBV7-8	many	TRBJ1-2	NA	TGTGCCAGCAGACCAGGGAGGTTGAACTATGGCTACACCTTC	CASRPGRLNYGYTF
TRBV4-3	few	TRBJ1-4	NA	TGCGCCAGCAGCTCGGCAGCACAGCCAGCTAATGAAAAACTGTTTTTT	CASSSAAQPANEKLFF
TRBV11-2	NA	TRBJ2-3	TRBD2	TGTGCCAGCAGCTCTATACCGCTAGCGGGAGGTACCACAGATACGCAGTATTTT	CASSSIPLAGGTTDTQYF
TRBV7-2	many	TRBJ2-3	NA	TGTGCCAGCAGCTTAGTATTAAACACAGATACGCAGTATTTT	CASSLVLNTDTQYF
TRBV18	NA	TRBJ2-2	NA	TGTGCCAGCCGCTACATGGGACAGAACACCGGGGAGCTGTTTTTT	CASRYMGQNTGELFF
TRBV29-1	many	TRBJ2-7	NA	TGCAGCGTAGCCCTACAGGATTCCTTCTACGAGCAGTACTTC	CSVALQDSFYEQYF
TRBV12-3/TRBV12-4	few	TRBJ2-4	NA	TGTGCCAGCAGCCTGTCCTATTCGGGGAACATTCAGTACTTC	CASSLSYSGNIQYF
TRBV29-1	NA	TRBJ2-1	TRBD2	TGCAGCGTGGGGACGATAGCGGGGCCCTACAATGAGCAGTTCTTC	CSVGTIAGPYNEQFF
TRBV4-3	few	TRBJ2-2	TRBD2	TGCGCCAGCAGCGCGGCCGGGGGGTCCGGGGAGCTGTTTTTT	CASSAAGGSGELFF
TRBV20-1	many	TRBJ1-5	NA	TGCAGTGCTTCCCGGTCGTATCAGCCCCAGCATTTT	CSASRSYQPQHF
TRBV11-2	few	TRBJ2-1	TRBD2	TGTGCCAGCAGCTCACCTAGGGCGGGAGAATACAATGAGCAGTTCTTC	CASSSPRAGEYNEQFF
TRBV20-1	once	TRBJ2-1	NA	TGCAGTGGCAACATCGTCCGGGGACCGCCCTACAATGAGCAGTTCTTC	CSGNIVRGPPYNEQFF
TRBV6-2/TRBV6-3	few	TRBJ2-1	TRBD2	TGTGCCAGCAGTAGACTTAGCGGGAGGGCCACTGAGCAGTTCTTC	CASSRLSGRATEQFF
TRBV12-3/TRBV12-4	NA	TRBJ2-1	TRBD1	TGTGCCAGCAGTTTTAGGGGGCTCTACAATGAGCAGTTCTTC	CASSFRGLYNEQFF
TRBV20-1	NA	TRBJ2-7	TRBD2	TGCAGTGCTGGGACTAGCGGGGTTATAAAGCAGTACTTC	CSAGTSGVIKQYF
TRBV10-3	NA	TRBJ2-1	NA	TGTGCCATCAAGGGGGCGGGGGCCTACAATGAGCAGTTCTTC	CAIKGAGAYNEQFF
TRBV5-1	many	TRBJ2-5	NA	TGTGCCAGCAGCTTGGGTCCCGGGGGAGAGACCCAGTACTTC	CASSLGPGGETQYF
TRBV12-5	few	TRBJ1-1	NA	TGTGCTAGTGGTTTCGGGATTCCCGACAGGAGCCTAATGAACACTGAAGCTTTCTTT	CASGFGIPDRSLMNTEAFF